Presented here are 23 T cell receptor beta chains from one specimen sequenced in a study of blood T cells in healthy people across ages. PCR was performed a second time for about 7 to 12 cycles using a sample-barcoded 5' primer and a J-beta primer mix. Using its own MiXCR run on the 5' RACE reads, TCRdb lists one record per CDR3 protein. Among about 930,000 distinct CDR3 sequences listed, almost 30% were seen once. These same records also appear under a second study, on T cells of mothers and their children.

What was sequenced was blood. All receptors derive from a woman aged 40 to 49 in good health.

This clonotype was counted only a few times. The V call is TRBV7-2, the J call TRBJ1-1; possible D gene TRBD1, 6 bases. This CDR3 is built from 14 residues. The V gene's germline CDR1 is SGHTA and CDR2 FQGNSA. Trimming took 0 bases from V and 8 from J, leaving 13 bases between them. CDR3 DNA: TGTGCCAGCAGCTTAGCGAGGGGGGCAACCGAAGCTTTCTTT. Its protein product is CASSLARGATEAFF. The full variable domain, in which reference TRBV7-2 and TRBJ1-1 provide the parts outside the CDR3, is GAGVSQSPSNKVTEKGKDVELRCDPISGHTALYWYRQSLGQGLEFLIYFQGNSAPDKSGLPSDRFSAERTGGSVSTLTIQRTQQEDSAVYLCASSLARGATEAFFGQGTRLTVV.

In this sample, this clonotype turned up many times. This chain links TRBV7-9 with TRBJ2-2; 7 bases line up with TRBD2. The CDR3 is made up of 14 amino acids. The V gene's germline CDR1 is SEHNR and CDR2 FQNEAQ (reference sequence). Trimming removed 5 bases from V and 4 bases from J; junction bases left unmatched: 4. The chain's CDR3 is CASSQGLTTGELFF. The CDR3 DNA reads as TGTGCCAGCAGCCAGGGACTAACCACCGGGGAGCTGTTTTTT. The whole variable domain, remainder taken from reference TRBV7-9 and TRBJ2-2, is DTGVSQNPRHKITKRGQNVTFRCDPISEHNRLYWYRQTLGQGPEFLTYFQNEAQLEKSRLLSDRFSAERPKGSFSTLEIQRTEQGDSAMYLCASSQGLTTGELFFGEGSRLTVL.

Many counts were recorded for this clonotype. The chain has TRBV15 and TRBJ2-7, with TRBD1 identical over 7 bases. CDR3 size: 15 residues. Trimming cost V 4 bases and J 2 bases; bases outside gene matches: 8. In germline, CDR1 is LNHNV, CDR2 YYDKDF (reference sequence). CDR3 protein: CATSNRQGGPYEQYF. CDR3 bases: TGTGCCACCAGCAACAGACAGGGTGGCCCCTACGAGCAGTACTTC.

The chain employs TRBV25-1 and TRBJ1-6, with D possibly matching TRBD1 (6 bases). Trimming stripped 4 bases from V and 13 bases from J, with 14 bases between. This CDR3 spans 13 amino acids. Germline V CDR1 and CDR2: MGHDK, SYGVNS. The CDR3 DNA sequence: TGTGCCAGCAGTGTTGGGGGCTTTTCGCCCCTCCACTTT. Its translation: CASSVGGFSPLHF.

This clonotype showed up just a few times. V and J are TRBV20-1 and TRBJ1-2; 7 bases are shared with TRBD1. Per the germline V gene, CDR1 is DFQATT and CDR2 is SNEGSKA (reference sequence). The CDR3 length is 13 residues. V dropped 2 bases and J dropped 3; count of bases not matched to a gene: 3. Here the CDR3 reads CSARQGVDYGYTF. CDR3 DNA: TGCAGTGCTAGACAGGGGGTAGACTATGGCTACACCTTC.

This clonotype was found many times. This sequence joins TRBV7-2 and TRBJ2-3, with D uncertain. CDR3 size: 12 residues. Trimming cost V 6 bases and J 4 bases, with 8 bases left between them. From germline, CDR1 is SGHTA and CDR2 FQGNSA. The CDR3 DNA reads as TGTGCCAGCAGATCCCTGTCAGATACGCAGTATTTT. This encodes CASRSLSDTQYF.

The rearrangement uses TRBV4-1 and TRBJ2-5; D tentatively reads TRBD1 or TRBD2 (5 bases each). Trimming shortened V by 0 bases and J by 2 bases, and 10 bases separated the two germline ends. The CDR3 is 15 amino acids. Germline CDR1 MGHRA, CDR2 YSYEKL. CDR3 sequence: CASSQDSGRQETQYF. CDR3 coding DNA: TGCGCCAGCAGCCAAGATTCAGGGAGACAAGAGACCCAGTACTTC.

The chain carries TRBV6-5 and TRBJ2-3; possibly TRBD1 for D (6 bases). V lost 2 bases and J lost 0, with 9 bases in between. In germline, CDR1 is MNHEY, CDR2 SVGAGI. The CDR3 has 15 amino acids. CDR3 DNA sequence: TGTGCCAGCAGTTACCAGGGGTTTAGCACAGATACGCAGTATTTT. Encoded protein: CASSYQGFSTDTQYF.

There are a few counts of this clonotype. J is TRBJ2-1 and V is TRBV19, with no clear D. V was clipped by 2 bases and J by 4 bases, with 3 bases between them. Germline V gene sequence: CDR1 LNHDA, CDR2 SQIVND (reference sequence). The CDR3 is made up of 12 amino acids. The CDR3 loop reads CASSIRYNEQFF. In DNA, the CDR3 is TGTGCCAGTAGTATACGGTACAATGAGCAGTTCTTC.

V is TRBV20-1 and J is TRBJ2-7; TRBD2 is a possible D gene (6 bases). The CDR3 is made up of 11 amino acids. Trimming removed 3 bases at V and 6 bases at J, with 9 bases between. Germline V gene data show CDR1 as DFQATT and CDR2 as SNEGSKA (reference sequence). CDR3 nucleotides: TGCAGTGCTAGGGGGGACTCCGAGCAGTACTTC. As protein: CSARGDSEQYF.

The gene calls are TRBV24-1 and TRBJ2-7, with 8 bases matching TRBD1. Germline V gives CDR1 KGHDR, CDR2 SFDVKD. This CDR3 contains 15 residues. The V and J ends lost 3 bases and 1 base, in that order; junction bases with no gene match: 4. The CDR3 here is CATSDAGTGSYEQYF. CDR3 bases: TGTGCCACCAGTGATGCGGGGACAGGTTCCTACGAGCAGTACTTC.

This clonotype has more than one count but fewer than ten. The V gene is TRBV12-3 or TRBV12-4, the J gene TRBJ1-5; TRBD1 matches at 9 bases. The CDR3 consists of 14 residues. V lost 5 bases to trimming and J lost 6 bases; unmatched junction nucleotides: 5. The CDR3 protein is CASSKQGAGQPQHF. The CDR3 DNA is TGTGCCAGCAGTAAACAGGGGGCTGGTCAGCCCCAGCATTTT.

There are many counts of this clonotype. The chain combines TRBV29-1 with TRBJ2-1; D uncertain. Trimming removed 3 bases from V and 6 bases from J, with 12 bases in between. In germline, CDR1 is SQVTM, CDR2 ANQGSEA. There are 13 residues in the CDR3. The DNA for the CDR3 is TGCAGCGTTGAGCCAGGCCTTATCAATGAGCAGTTCTTC. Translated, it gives CSVEPGLINEQFF.

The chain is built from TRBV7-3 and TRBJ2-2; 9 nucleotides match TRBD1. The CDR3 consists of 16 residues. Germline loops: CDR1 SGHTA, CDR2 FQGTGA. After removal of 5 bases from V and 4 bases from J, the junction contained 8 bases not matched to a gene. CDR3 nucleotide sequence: TGTGCCAGCAGCCCACAGGGGACAGGGATCACCGGGGAGCTGTTTTTT. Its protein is CASSPQGTGITGELFF.

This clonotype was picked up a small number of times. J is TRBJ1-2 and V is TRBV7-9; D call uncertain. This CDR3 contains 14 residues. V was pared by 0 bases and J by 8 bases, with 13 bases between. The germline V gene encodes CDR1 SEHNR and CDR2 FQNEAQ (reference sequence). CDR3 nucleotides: TGTGCCAGCAGCTTAGCGCGCGAAGTAGGGGGCTACACCTTC. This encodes CASSLAREVGGYTF. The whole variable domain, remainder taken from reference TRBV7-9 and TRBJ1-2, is DTGVSQNPRHKITKRGQNVTFRCDPISEHNRLYWYRQTLGQGPEFLTYFQNEAQLEKSRLLSDRFSAERPKGSFSTLEIQRTEQGDSAMYLCASSLAREVGGYTFGSGTRLTVV.

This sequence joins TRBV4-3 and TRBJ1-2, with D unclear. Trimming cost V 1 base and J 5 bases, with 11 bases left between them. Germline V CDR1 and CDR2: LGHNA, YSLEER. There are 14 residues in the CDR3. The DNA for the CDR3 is TGCGCCAGCAGCCAAGTTTTGAGCACATATGGCTACACCTTC. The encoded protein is CASSQVLSTYGYTF.

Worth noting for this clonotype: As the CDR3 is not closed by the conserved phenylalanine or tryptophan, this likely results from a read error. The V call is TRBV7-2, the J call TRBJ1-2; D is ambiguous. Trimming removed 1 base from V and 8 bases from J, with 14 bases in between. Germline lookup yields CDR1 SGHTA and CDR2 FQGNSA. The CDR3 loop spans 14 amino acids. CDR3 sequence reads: CASSLGGGYRGYTV. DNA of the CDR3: TGTGCCAGCAGCTTAGGGGGAGGGTACCGCGGCTACACCGTC.

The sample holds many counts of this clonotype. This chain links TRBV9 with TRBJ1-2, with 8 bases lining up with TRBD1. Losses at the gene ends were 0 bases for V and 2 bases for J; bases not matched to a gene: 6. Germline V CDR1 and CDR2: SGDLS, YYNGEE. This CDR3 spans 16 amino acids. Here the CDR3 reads CASSVAQGAGNYGYTF. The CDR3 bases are TGTGCCAGCAGCGTAGCTCAGGGGGCCGGAAACTATGGCTACACCTTC.

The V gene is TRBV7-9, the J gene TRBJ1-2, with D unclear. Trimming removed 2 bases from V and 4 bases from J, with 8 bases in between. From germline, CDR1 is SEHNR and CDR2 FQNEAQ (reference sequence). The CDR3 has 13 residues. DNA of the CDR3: TGTGCCAGCAGCTTACAAACTTCCTATGGCTACACCTTC. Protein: CASSLQTSYGYTF.

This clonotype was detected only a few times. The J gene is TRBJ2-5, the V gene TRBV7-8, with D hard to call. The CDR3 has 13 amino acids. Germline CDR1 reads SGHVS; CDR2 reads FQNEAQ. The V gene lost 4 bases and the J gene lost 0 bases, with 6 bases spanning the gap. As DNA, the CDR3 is TGTGCCAGCAGCTCCTTGAACCAAGAGACCCAGTACTTC. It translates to CASSSLNQETQYF.

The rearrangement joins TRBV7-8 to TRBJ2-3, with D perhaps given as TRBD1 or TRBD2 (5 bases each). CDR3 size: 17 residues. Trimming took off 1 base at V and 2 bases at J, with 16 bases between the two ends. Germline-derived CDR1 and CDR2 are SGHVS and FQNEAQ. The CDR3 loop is CASSLDELAGTTDTQYF. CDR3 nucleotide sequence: TGTGCCAGCAGCTTAGACGAGCTAGCTGGGACCACAGATACGCAGTATTTT. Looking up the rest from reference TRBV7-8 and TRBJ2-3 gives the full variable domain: GAGVSQSPRYKVAKRGQDVALRCDPISGHVSLFWYQQALGQGPEFLTYFQNEAQLDKSGLPSDRFFAERPEGSVSTLKIQRTQQEDSAVYLCASSLDELAGTTDTQYFGPGTRLTVL.

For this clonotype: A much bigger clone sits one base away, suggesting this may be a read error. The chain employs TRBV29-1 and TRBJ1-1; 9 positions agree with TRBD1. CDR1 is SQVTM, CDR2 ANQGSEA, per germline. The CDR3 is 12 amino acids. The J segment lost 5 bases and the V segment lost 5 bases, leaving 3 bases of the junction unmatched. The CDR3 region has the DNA TGCAGCGTTTCCGGGACAGGGACTGAAGCTTTCTTT. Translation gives CSVSGTGTEAFF.

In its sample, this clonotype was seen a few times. The DNA for the CDR3 is TGTGCCATCAACGGGGCCGCAACAAATGAGCAGTTCTTC. Protein: CAINGAATNEQFF. The J gene is TRBJ2-1, the V gene TRBV10-3; D may be TRBD1 or TRBD2 (5 bases each). The CDR3 runs 13 residues. The V gene lost 7 bases and the J gene lost 7 bases, with 14 bases spanning the gap. CDR1 and CDR2 from the germline V gene are ENHRY and SYGVKD.